This TCR beta chain was found in a study of regulatory T cells in long-lasting Graves disease. Trimming removed 3 bases at V and 2 bases at J, with 14 bases between. The length of the CDR3 is 15 residues. Germline assignment: CDR1 GTSNPN and CDR2 SVGIG (reference sequence). Construction of TCR beta libraries relied on iRepertoire HTBI primers and on Arm-PCR targeting CDR3 regions. TCRdb re-analysed the multiplex PCR reads in MiXCR, keeping a single row per CDR3 protein. There are more than 300,000 distinct CDR3 sequences in the sample; 15% to 20% occur only once, and 25% to 35% lies in the top ten. The time point here: persistent/refractory GD, antithyroid drugs over 5 years with positive TRAb. Following extraction of RNA from PBMCs, that RNA was used to make the TCR library.

The sequenced sample was peripheral blood mononuclear cells (PBMCs), obtained when the disease was refractory, from a patient treated with antithyroid drugs. The TCR was taken from a female donor with Graves disease. V usage is TRBV30 and J usage is TRBJ1-3, with D unresolved. CDR3 amino acids: CAWSLTGFTGNTIYF. The CDR3, as DNA: TGTGCCTGGAGCCTGACGGGCTTCACTGGAAACACCATATATTTT. Full variable domain (outside the CDR3, taken from reference TRBV30 and TRBJ1-3): SQTIHQWPATLVQPVGSPLSLECTVEGTSNPNLYWYRQAAGRGLQLLFYSVGIGQISSEVPQNLSASRPQDRQFILSSKKLLLSDSGFYLCAWSLTGFTGNTIYFGEGSWLTVV.